This passage covers 31 T cell receptor beta chains from one sample sequenced in a study of Graves' ophthalmopathy and Graves' hyperthyroidism. From RNA, the CDR3 regions of TCR beta chains were amplified and sequenced. Second-round multiplex PCR came after a first-round RT-PCR that employed HTBI primers. TCRdb fed the multiplex PCR reads into MiXCR, producing one record per CDR3 protein. The sample includes about 500,000 distinct CDR3 sequences, approximately 35% of them seen just once. Sample: peripheral blood or thyroid tissue (not recorded which). Every receptor here comes from an adult man with Graves' hyperthyroidism.

This clonotype was seen ten or more times. The J gene is TRBJ2-7, the V gene TRBV7-2; maybe TRBD2 (5 bases). Germline loops: CDR1 SGHTA, CDR2 FQGNSA. The V gene lost 3 bases and the J gene lost 4 bases, with 13 bases spanning the gap. This CDR3 spans 14 amino acids. The CDR3 DNA follows: TGTGCCAGCAGCTTGGACTTCCCGACTTACGAGCAGTACTTC. Translated: CASSLDFPTYEQYF.

This clonotype was counted once. Germline is not matched at one junction end, which may reflect a read error. J is TRBJ1-5 and V is TRBV7-6; no clear D gene. The CDR3 contains 13 residues. Germline CDR1 reads SGHVS; CDR2 reads FNYEAQ. The CDR3 is CASGYGSNQPRHF. CDR3 sequence (DNA): TGTGCCAGCGGTTACGGTAGCAATCAGCCCCGGCATTTT.

This clonotype was counted only a few times. The V and J genes are TRBV18 and TRBJ2-7; D perhaps matches TRBD2 (6 bases). The germline V and J ends were trimmed by 3 bases and 3 bases, with 12 bases remaining between them. The CDR3 runs to 14 residues. The germline CDR1 and CDR2 sequences are KGHSH and LQKENI. CDR3 nucleotide sequence: TGTGCCAGCTCACCTCCGGGACTTAACTACGAGCAGTACTTC. Amino acid sequence: CASSPPGLNYEQYF.

The chain combines TRBV19 with TRBJ2-7; D is possibly TRBD1 or TRBD2 (5 bases each). CDR1 and CDR2 from the germline V gene are LNHDA and SQIVND (reference sequence). The V end was cut by 3 bases, the J end by 0 bases, with 12 bases between. This CDR3 spans 15 amino acids. In DNA form, the CDR3 reads TGTGCCAGTAGTATGGGGGTGCCGGGCTCCTACGAGCAGTACTTC. Its translation: CASSMGVPGSYEQYF.

The CDR3 region is CASSLSWGDLGHF. In nucleotides, the CDR3 is TGTGCCAGCTCACTATCGTGGGGGGACCTTGGTCATTTT. This chain uses TRBV18 with TRBJ1-5, with a tentative D call TRBD1 (5 bases). The germline gives CDR1 KGHSH, CDR2 LQKENI. CDR3 length: 13 amino acids. The germline V and J ends were trimmed by 4 bases and 16 bases, with 20 bases remaining between them.

This clonotype was recorded many times. The rearrangement links TRBV29-1 to TRBJ2-7; 7 positions match TRBD1. The V and J ends lost 0 bases and 2 bases, in that order; junction bases with no gene match: 25. Germline V gene lookup returns CDR1 SQVTM and CDR2 ANQGSEA. The CDR3 has 21 residues. The CDR3 DNA follows: TGCAGCGTTGAAGATTTCGGTCGGGACAGTGTGGGTCAGGCTTGGACCTACGAGCAGTACTTC. This gives the protein CSVEDFGRDSVGQAWTYEQYF.

This clonotype has a count of ten or more. The chain has TRBV29-1 and TRBJ1-4; D unresolved. The CDR3 is made up of 14 amino acids. Germline CDR1 reads SQVTM; CDR2 reads ANQGSEA. V was clipped by 0 bases and J by 8 bases, with 13 bases between them. The CDR3 protein is CSVEDRPPGEKLFF. The DNA of the CDR3 is TGCAGCGTTGAAGATCGTCCCCCGGGGGAAAAACTGTTTTTT.

This clonotype was picked up many times. The rearrangement uses TRBV5-1 and TRBJ2-7; no firm D call. The V gene lost 0 bases and the J gene lost 3 bases, with 10 bases spanning the gap. Looked up from germline, CDR1 is SGHRS and CDR2 is YFSETQ. There are 14 residues in the CDR3. The CDR3 loop reads CASSLGGSYYEQYF. Written as DNA, the CDR3 is TGCGCCAGCAGCTTGGGGGGAAGCTACTACGAGCAGTACTTC.

This clonotype has only a few counts. As DNA, the CDR3 is TGTGCCAGCAGGCCCCCCGGCTCAGAGGGCGAAGCTTTCTTT. Its translation is CASRPPGSEGEAFF. V gene TRBV28 combines with J gene TRBJ1-1; no clear D gene. CDR3 length: 14 amino acids. Trimming took off 6 bases at V and 8 bases at J, with 19 bases between the two ends. Per germline, CDR1 MDHEN and CDR2 SYDVKM.

The chain has TRBV14 and TRBJ2-1, with TRBD2 identical over 8 bases. Unmatched junction bases numbered 7, after V lost 0 bases and J lost 3 bases. The germline CDR1 and CDR2 sequences are SGHDN and FVKESK. The CDR3 is made up of 17 amino acids. The CDR3 DNA reads as TGTGCCAGCAGCCAAGATCGGAGCGGGAGTTTCTACAATGAGCAGTTCTTC. It codes for CASSQDRSGSFYNEQFF.

This clonotype has a count of ten or more. This chain uses TRBV19 with TRBJ1-2; 7 bases line up with TRBD1. V was pared by 4 bases and J by 2 bases, with 4 bases of the junction left unmatched. The CDR3 is made up of 14 amino acids. From germline, CDR1 is LNHDA and CDR2 SQIVND (reference sequence). The CDR3 protein is CASSTGQANYGYTF. CDR3 nucleotide sequence: TGTGCCAGTAGTACCGGACAGGCCAACTATGGCTACACCTTC.

This clonotype occurred many times. This chain connects TRBV19 to TRBJ1-5; D remains unclear. CDR1 LNHDA and CDR2 SQIVND come from the germline V gene (reference sequence). Trimming removed 5 bases at V and 6 bases at J, with 14 bases between. This CDR3 region has 14 residues. The chain's CDR3 is CASSFGVAAQPQHF. The CDR3 DNA reads TGTGCCAGTAGTTTCGGGGTAGCAGCTCAGCCCCAGCATTTT.

The rearrangement joins TRBV19 to TRBJ2-7, with 8 bases fitting TRBD1. Germline V gives CDR1 LNHDA, CDR2 SQIVND (reference sequence). After removal of 5 bases from V and 12 bases from J, the junction contained 12 bases not matched to a gene. The CDR3 is made up of 13 amino acids. In nucleotides, the CDR3 is TGTGCCAGTAGTTGGACAAAGACAGGGGAGTTGTACTTC. Translating gives CASSWTKTGELYF.

The chain combines TRBV7-9 with TRBJ1-1; D not certain. This CDR3 has 15 residues. Trimming left V 2 bases short and J 0 bases short, with 10 bases between. Germline lookup yields CDR1 SEHNR and CDR2 FQNEAQ (reference sequence). The CDR3 here is CASSLYGGLNTEAFF. The DNA of the CDR3 is TGTGCCAGCAGCTTATATGGAGGCTTGAACACTGAAGCTTTCTTT.

The chain employs TRBV15 and TRBJ2-5; tentatively, D is TRBD2 (6 bases). With 0 bases removed from V and 5 bases from J, the gap between germline ends came to 13 bases. Germline CDR1 reads LNHNV; CDR2 reads YYDKDF (reference sequence). The CDR3 runs 15 residues. The CDR3 loop is CATSRDQRAGETQYF. The CDR3 DNA reads TGTGCCACCAGCAGAGATCAGAGGGCGGGGGAGACCCAGTACTTC.

The rearrangement links TRBV11-2 to TRBJ2-5; 13 bases map to TRBD2. The CDR3 consists of 14 residues. Germline V gene data show CDR1 as SGHAT and CDR2 as FQNNGV. The J segment lost 9 bases and the V segment lost 5 bases, leaving 6 bases of the junction unmatched. The CDR3, as DNA: TGTGCCAGCAGCCCAAGAGGACTAGCGGGAGCCCAGTACTTC. This sequence encodes CASSPRGLAGAQYF.

The chain carries TRBV29-1 and TRBJ1-1; TRBD1 matches 8 bases. Germline lookup yields CDR1 SQVTM and CDR2 ANQGSEA. This CDR3 has 14 amino acids. V was pared by 1 base and J by 3 bases, with 4 bases of the junction left unmatched. Here the CDR3 DNA reads TGCAGCGTTGAAGTACGACAGGGGTACACTGAAGCTTTCTTT. Amino acids: CSVEVRQGYTEAFF.

The chain combines TRBV5-1 with TRBJ2-3; perhaps TRBD2 as D (6 bases). V was cut by 4 bases and J by 11 bases, with 14 bases left in between. Germline-derived CDR1 and CDR2 are SGHRS and YFSETQ. This CDR3 comprises 12 residues. The CDR3 DNA is TGCGCCAGCAGCCCATTTCACGGGGGGCAGTATTTT. It encodes CASSPFHGGQYF.

The table lists this clonotype with many counts. The V call is TRBV5-1, the J call TRBJ2-7; possibly TRBD2 for D (7 bases). From germline, CDR1 is SGHRS and CDR2 YFSETQ. This CDR3 comprises 14 residues. V lost 4 bases and J 5 bases, leaving 16 bases between the germline ends. CDR3 bases: TGCGCCAGCAGCCCTTCGGGGGGCGTCCACGAGCAGTACTTC. Its translation is CASSPSGGVHEQYF.

This chain connects TRBV3-1 to TRBJ2-5; the D gene is possibly TRBD1 (5 bases). CDR1 is LGHDT, CDR2 YNNKEL, per germline (reference sequence). The CDR3 length is 14 residues. Trimming cost V 4 bases and J 5 bases, with 14 bases left between them. CDR3 residues: CASSPLGKGETQYF. The CDR3 bases are TGTGCCAGCAGCCCGCTGGGGAAGGGGGAGACCCAGTACTTC.

About this clonotype: At one end, the junction sequence differs from germline, possibly due to a read error. The rearrangement links TRBV10-3 to TRBJ2-5, with D possibly called TRBD1 or TRBD2 (5 bases each). The CDR3 is made up of 13 amino acids. Germline-derived CDR1 and CDR2 are ENHRY and SYGVKD. The CDR3 nucleotides are TGTGCCATCAGTGAGGGGACCCAGGAGACCCAGCACTTC. The encoded protein is CAISEGTQETQHF.

With respect to this clonotype: A much larger clone differs by one base, so this may be a read error. The rearrangement uses TRBV29-1 and TRBJ1-1; 7 positions agree with TRBD1. Per the germline V gene, CDR1 is SQVTM and CDR2 is ANQGSEA. The CDR3 spans 12 residues. CDR3 sequence reads: CSGKTGYTEALF. The CDR3 nucleotides are TGCAGTGGCAAGACAGGGTACACTGAAGCTCTCTTT.

The rearrangement joins TRBV28 to TRBJ2-7; TRBD2 might be the D (5 bases). This CDR3 region has 15 residues. CDR1 MDHEN and CDR2 SYDVKM come from the germline V gene. V was shortened by 7 bases and J by 1 base, with 17 bases between the two germline ends. The CDR3 loop reads CASTTRGLLSYEQYF. Here the CDR3 DNA reads TGTGCCAGCACCACACGAGGGTTATTGTCCTACGAGCAGTACTTC.

The table lists this clonotype with many counts. The chain has TRBV7-3 and TRBJ2-5; 12 nucleotides agree with TRBD1. J gave up 2 bases and V 2 bases, and 3 bases lay outside the gene matches. Germline CDR1 and CDR2: SGHTA and FQGTGA. The CDR3 has 16 amino acids. The DNA of the CDR3 is TGTGCCAGCAGCTTACTGGGACAGGGGGCTCAAGAGACCCAGTACTTC. As protein: CASSLLGQGAQETQYF.

This clonotype occurred a few times. The chain carries TRBV6-1 and TRBJ2-5; 7 bases are shared with TRBD1. Germline V CDR1 and CDR2: MNHNS, SASEGT. J gave up 1 base and V 6 bases, and 20 bases lay outside the gene matches. This CDR3 is built from 19 residues. CDR3 sequence: CASSPPPGQLRTPQETQYF. The CDR3 DNA is TGTGCCAGCAGCCCGCCCCCGGGACAGCTTCGTACCCCCCAAGAGACCCAGTACTTC.

V usage is TRBV7-4 and J usage is TRBJ2-5; 11 positions agree with TRBD1. The V gene end was trimmed by 4 bases and the J gene end by 11 bases; junction bases not matched to a gene: 6. This CDR3 is 13 amino acids long. In germline, CDR1 is SGHVT, CDR2 SQSDAQ. The CDR3 protein is CASSYGTGGNQYF. In DNA, the CDR3 is TGTGCCAGCAGCTATGGGACAGGGGGGAATCAGTACTTC.

The table lists this clonotype with a few counts. The rearrangement links TRBV4-1 to TRBJ1-5, with TRBD1 matching over 10 bases. This CDR3 has 20 residues. Germline loops: CDR1 MGHRA, CDR2 YSYEKL. Trimming took 0 bases from V and 6 from J; bases not matched to a gene: 17. This chain's CDR3 is CASSQDGAGTGERLIQPQHF. The DNA for the CDR3 is TGCGCCAGCAGCCAAGATGGGGCCGGGACAGGGGAACGTCTGATTCAGCCCCAGCATTTT.

At least ten counts were recorded for this clonotype. The chain couples TRBV7-9 to TRBJ2-2; 9 bases align to TRBD1. The trim removed 7 bases at V and 7 bases at J, leaving 13 bases unmatched. Germline V gene data show CDR1 as SEHNR and CDR2 as FQNEAQ (reference sequence). This CDR3 contains 16 residues. The CDR3 reads CASTFGTGIEGGELFF. The CDR3 DNA follows: TGTGCCAGCACCTTCGGGACAGGGATCGAGGGCGGGGAGCTGTTTTTT.

This clonotype has ten or more counts. The genes are TRBV20-1 and TRBJ2-7, with unresolved D. V lost 4 bases and J 0 bases, leaving 13 bases between the germline ends. The CDR3 runs to 14 residues. Germline CDR1 is DFQATT and CDR2 is SNEGSKA (reference sequence). CDR3: CSAKSALSSYEQYF. The DNA for the CDR3 is TGCAGTGCTAAATCAGCTTTGAGCTCCTACGAGCAGTACTTC.

This clonotype was seen repeatedly, ten times or more. The V and J genes are TRBV7-9 and TRBJ1-1; weak D call: TRBD1 (6 bases). Germline V gives CDR1 SEHNR, CDR2 FQNEAQ (reference sequence). The CDR3 loop spans 16 amino acids. Between the trimmed V and J ends, which lost 1 base and 5 bases, there was a span of 17 bases. The CDR3 sequence is CASSLEGGTGKTEAFF. Written as DNA, the CDR3 is TGTGCCAGCAGCTTAGAAGGAGGAACAGGGAAGACTGAAGCTTTCTTT. Looking up the rest from reference TRBV7-9 and TRBJ1-1 gives the full variable domain: DTGVSQNPRHKITKRGQNVTFRCDPISEHNRLYWYRQTLGQGPEFLTYFQNEAQLEKSRLLSDRFSAERPKGSFSTLEIQRTEQGDSAMYLCASSLEGGTGKTEAFFGQGTRLTVV.

In its sample, this clonotype was seen many times. The chain has TRBV10-1 and TRBJ2-2, with no clear D. CDR1 and CDR2 (germline): WNHNN, SYGVQD (reference sequence). Trimming took off 3 bases at V and 5 bases at J, with 7 bases between the two ends. CDR3 length: 13 residues. CDR3 loop: CASSDTRTGELFF. DNA of the CDR3: TGCGCCAGCAGTGATACGAGAACCGGGGAGCTGTTTTTT.